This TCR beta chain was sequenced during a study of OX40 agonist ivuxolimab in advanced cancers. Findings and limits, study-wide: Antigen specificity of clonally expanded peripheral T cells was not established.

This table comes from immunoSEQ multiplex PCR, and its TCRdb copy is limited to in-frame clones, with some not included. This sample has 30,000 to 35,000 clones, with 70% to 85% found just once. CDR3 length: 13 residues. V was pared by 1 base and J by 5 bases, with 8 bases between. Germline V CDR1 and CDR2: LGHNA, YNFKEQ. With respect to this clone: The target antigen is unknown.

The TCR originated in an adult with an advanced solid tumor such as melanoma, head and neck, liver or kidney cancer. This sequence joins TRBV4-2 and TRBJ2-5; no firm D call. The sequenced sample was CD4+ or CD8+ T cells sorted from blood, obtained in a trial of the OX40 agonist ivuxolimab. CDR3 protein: CASSQGNEETQYF. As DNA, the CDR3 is TGTGCCAGCAGCCAAGGGAACGAGGAGACCCAGTACTTC.